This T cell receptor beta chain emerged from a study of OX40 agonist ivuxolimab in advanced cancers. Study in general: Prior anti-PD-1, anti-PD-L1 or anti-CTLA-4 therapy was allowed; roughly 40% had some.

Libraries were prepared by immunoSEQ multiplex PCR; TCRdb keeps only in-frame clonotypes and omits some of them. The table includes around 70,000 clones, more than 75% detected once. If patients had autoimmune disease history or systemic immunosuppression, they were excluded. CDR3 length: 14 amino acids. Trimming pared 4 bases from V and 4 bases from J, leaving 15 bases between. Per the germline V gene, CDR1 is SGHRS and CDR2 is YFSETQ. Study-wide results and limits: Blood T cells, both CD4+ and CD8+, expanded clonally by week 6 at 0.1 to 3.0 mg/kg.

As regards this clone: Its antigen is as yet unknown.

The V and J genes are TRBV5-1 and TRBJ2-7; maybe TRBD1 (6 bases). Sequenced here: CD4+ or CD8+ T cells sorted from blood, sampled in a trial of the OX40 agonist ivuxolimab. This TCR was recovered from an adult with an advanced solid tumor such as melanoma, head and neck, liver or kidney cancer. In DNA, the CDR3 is TGCGCCAGCAGCGCCGGGACATCTCGTTACGAGCAGTACTTC. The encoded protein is CASSAGTSRYEQYF.